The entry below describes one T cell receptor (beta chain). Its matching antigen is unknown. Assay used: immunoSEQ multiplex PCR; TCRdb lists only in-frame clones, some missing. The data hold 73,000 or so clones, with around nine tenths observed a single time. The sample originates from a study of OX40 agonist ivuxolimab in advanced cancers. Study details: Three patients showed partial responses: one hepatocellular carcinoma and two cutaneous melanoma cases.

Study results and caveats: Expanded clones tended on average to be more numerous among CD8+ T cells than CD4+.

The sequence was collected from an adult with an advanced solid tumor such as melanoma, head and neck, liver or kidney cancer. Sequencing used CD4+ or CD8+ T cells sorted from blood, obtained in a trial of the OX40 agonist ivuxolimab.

The CDR3 sequence is CASSPRGRTNYGYTF. The CDR3 nucleotides read TGTGCCAGCAGTCCCCGGGGACGCACCAACTATGGCTACACCTTC. J is TRBJ1-2 and V is TRBV6-5; tentatively, D is TRBD1 (5 bases). This CDR3 spans 15 amino acids. The V gene lost 5 bases and the J gene lost 2 bases, with 15 bases spanning the gap. Germline CDR1 reads MNHEY; CDR2 reads SVGAGI.